This T cell receptor (beta chain) was sequenced in a study of Graves' ophthalmopathy and Graves' hyperthyroidism (dated by TCRdb to the late 2010s). For context, the study as a whole: Hyperthyroidism was considered stable if no progression to ophthalmopathy occurred within 18 months of follow-up. The study used TCR beta repertoire signatures to distinguish Graves' ophthalmopathy from Graves' hyperthyroidism and to predict progression to ophthalmopathy. In total, 135 blood samples were TCR-sequenced: 40 to 45 ophthalmopathy, roughly 80 hyperthyroidism and roughly 17 hyperthyroidism-to-ophthalmopathy patients. To explore V-J signatures that distinguish ophthalmopathy from hyperthyroidism, a discovery set of about a hundred patients was enrolled, made up of under 50 with ophthalmopathy and 57 with stable hyperthyroidism. An independent validation cohort was composed of some 19 hyperthyroidism patients and about 17 patients who later progressed from hyperthyroidism to ophthalmopathy. T-cell repertoires of thyroid tissue and blood were compared in five or six hyperthyroidism patients. Once sampling was done, hyperthyroidism patients were given methimazole at a starting dose of 30 mg daily, while ophthalmopathy patients were given high-dose intravenous methylprednisolone.

TCR beta CDR3 regions were amplified from RNA transcripts for repertoire sequencing. HTBI primers and the Qiagen OneStep RT-PCR kit were used in a first-round RT-PCR, which was followed by a second-round multiplex PCR, size selection and purification. The libraries underwent paired-end sequencing with 100 bp reads on an Illumina HiSeq2000. The study's processing was this. SOAPnuke was used for read processing, and reads with adapters, uncalled bases, a mean Phred below 15, or no exact constant-primer or identifier match were discarded. COPE v1.2.5 was used to merge high-quality paired reads. Clonotypes were defined as unique nucleotide sequences and were aligned to IMGT TRB V, D and J references using MiTCR v1.1. The analysis was limited to V-J combinations with a frequency above 0.0001, which together covered 99.2% of repertoires. For each V-J combination, a TCR clonal expansion and chaos score was defined as F50 clonal expansion divided by the chaos observed in the TCRdist matrix. Welch's t-statistics and random forest were used to reduce features to about a dozen V-J combinations, which were fed into a naive Bayes classifier. The similarity between thyroid and blood repertoires was quantified using the Morisita-Horn index. Clones were called with MiXCR by TCRdb after fastp trimmed the public reads at Q25, and only in-frame beta chains were retained. Identical CDR3 proteins give one entry, which carries the most common genes and DNA. The V and J calls here are based on TCRdb, not the publication. The sample table contains 580,000 or so distinct CDR3 sequences; only one count was recorded for 39% of them. Less than 4.5% of the sample belongs to the ten largest clones.

Reading the germline V gene (reference sequence) gives CDR1 LGHDT and CDR2 YNNKEL. The CDR3 measures 15 amino acids from cysteine to phenylalanine. The CDR3 DNA has 45 bases and is translated from base 1. V and J lose 4 bases and 4 bases, and a span of 16 bases separates them. The hyperthyroidism patients were 18 to 65 years old and newly diagnosed, with a disease duration of less than 2 months. Patients were excluded if they had other autoimmune diseases, uncontrolled infections, pregnancy or lactation. Diagnosis was based on clinical symptoms, serum thyroxine, TRAb, thyroid ultrasound and orbital computed tomography. Total RNA was extracted using Trizol reagent, and RNA quality was checked on an Agilent 2100 Bioanalyzer. This clonotype came up a few times. It has no known antigen specificity. No per-base quality is available; no much larger clone lies one base away. Broader findings and caveats from the paper: Among expanded thyroid clonotypes with frequency above 0.001, most also showed up in blood, which suggests that blood repertoires may reflect the thyroid immune response. The 13-signature model separated ophthalmopathy from stable hyperthyroidism with roughly 88% sensitivity and roughly 84% specificity in cross-validation, and 80%/75% in the test set. Sample size was not predetermined statistically, and investigators were not blinded to group allocation. In validation, the model predicted ophthalmopathy progression with about 71% sensitivity and about 77% specificity; 12 predicted patients were CT-confirmed with GO in a median of 6.5 months.

The chain uses TRBV3-1 and TRBJ1-2; no confident D gene assignment can be made. The sample comprised peripheral blood or thyroid tissue (not recorded which). The clonotype originates from an adult man with Graves' hyperthyroidism. The CDR3 protein is CASSRDSIGSYGYTF. The DNA sequence is as follows: TGTGCCAGCAGCCGCGACTCTATCGGGTCCTATGGCTACACCTTC.